Listed below are T cell receptor beta chains from one sample, sequenced in a study of shared T cell receptors in the human thymus. Only in-frame clones appear in the TCRdb table, and some are missing; sequencing was by immunoSEQ multiplex PCR. The sample contains approximately 760,000 clones, 70% to 90% of which appear only once. The same specimen was also included in a second study, on human thymus T cells.

Sequencing input: thymocytes. The receptor source for this set is a girl under two years old with a congenital heart defect. Both conserved end residues are part of each CDR3. Each record gives: clone size, D gene, V gene, J gene, CDR3 protein, CDR3 DNA. D genes are given only for firm matches. Expanded clones are given a class, and other clones once, few, many or no size at all.

clone size: once; D gene: NA; V gene: TRBV6-1; J gene: TRBJ2-4; CDR3 protein: CASSELAHPPDPGNQLAKNIQYF; CDR3 DNA: TGTGCCAGCAGTGAATTGGCGCATCCCCCCGACCCGGGAAATCAACTAGCCAAAAACATTCAGTACTTC
clone size: once; D gene: NA; V gene: TRBV19; J gene: TRBJ2-3; CDR3 protein: CASSGGLTDTQYF; CDR3 DNA: TGTGCCAGTAGCGGGGGGCTCACAGATACGCAGTATTTT
clone size: NA; D gene: NA; V gene: TRBV7-7; J gene: TRBJ1-5; CDR3 protein: CASSLRTGNQPQHF; CDR3 DNA: TGTGCTAGCAGCTTACGGACGGGGAATCAGCCCCAGCATTTT
clone size: NA; D gene: NA; V gene: TRBV7-3; J gene: TRBJ2-2; CDR3 protein: CASSSAGQNTGELFF; CDR3 DNA: TGTGCCAGCAGCTCAGCAGGTCAGAACACCGGGGAGCTGTTTTTT
clone size: NA; D gene: TRBD1; V gene: TRBV5-1; J gene: TRBJ2-7; CDR3 protein: CASSNRGSTYEQYF; CDR3 DNA: TGCGCCAGCAGCAACAGGGGAAGTACCTACGAGCAGTACTTC
clone size: NA; D gene: NA; V gene: TRBV6-5; J gene: TRBJ1-2; CDR3 protein: CASSSEQGRGYGYTF; CDR3 DNA: TGTGCCAGCAGTTCTGAACAGGGAAGGGGCTATGGCTACACCTTC
clone size: NA; D gene: TRBD1; V gene: TRBV14; J gene: TRBJ1-4; CDR3 protein: CASSQEDRGLFF; CDR3 DNA: TGTGCCAGCAGCCAAGAGGACAGGGGGCTGTTTTTT
clone size: NA; D gene: NA; V gene: TRBV7-9; J gene: TRBJ2-3; CDR3 protein: CASGKGEDTDTQYF; CDR3 DNA: TGTGCCAGTGGAAAGGGGGAAGACACAGATACGCAGTATTTT
clone size: NA; D gene: TRBD2; V gene: TRBV10-3; J gene: TRBJ2-7; CDR3 protein: CAISEMTSGEAYEQYF; CDR3 DNA: TGTGCCATCAGTGAAATGACTAGCGGGGAGGCCTACGAGCAGTACTTC
clone size: NA; D gene: NA; V gene: TRBV27; J gene: TRBJ1-6; CDR3 protein: CASSFGTGYSSPLHF; CDR3 DNA: TGTGCCAGCAGTTTCGGCACAGGGTATTCTTCACCCCTCCACTTT
clone size: NA; D gene: NA; V gene: TRBV4-3; J gene: TRBJ2-1; CDR3 protein: CASSQDTPGTIGSEQFF; CDR3 DNA: TGCGCCAGCAGCCAAGATACGCCAGGGACAATTGGGAGTGAGCAGTTCTTC
clone size: NA; D gene: NA; V gene: TRBV15; J gene: TRBJ1-6; CDR3 protein: CATRDSLNSPLHF; CDR3 DNA: TGTGCCACCAGGGACAGCTTGAATTCACCCCTCCACTTT
clone size: NA; D gene: TRBD1; V gene: TRBV4-3; J gene: TRBJ1-1; CDR3 protein: CASSQRTGNMNTEAFF; CDR3 DNA: TGCGCCAGCAGCCAGCGGACAGGGAATATGAACACTGAAGCTTTCTTT
clone size: NA; D gene: TRBD1; V gene: TRBV25-1; J gene: TRBJ2-2; CDR3 protein: CASSGQGYVGELFF; CDR3 DNA: TGTGCCAGCTCGGGACAGGGCTACGTCGGGGAGCTGTTTTTT
clone size: NA; D gene: NA; V gene: TRBV10-1; J gene: TRBJ1-6; CDR3 protein: CASSPGPRGPLHF; CDR3 DNA: TGCGCCAGCAGTCCAGGACCGCGGGGACCCCTCCACTTT
clone size: NA; D gene: TRBD1; V gene: TRBV14; J gene: TRBJ2-5; CDR3 protein: CASSQEAQGALETQYF; CDR3 DNA: TGTGCCAGCAGCCAAGAAGCGCAGGGGGCATTGGAGACCCAGTACTTC
clone size: NA; D gene: TRBD1; V gene: TRBV5-1; J gene: TRBJ1-6; CDR3 protein: CASSHRGASPLHF; CDR3 DNA: TGCGCCAGCAGCCACAGGGGTGCCTCACCCCTCCACTTT
clone size: NA; D gene: NA; V gene: TRBV5-1; J gene: TRBJ2-1; CDR3 protein: CASSLSSIESSYNEQFF; CDR3 DNA: TGCGCCAGCAGCTTGTCGTCGATCGAGAGCTCCTACAATGAGCAGTTCTTC
clone size: NA; D gene: TRBD1; V gene: TRBV10-3; J gene: TRBJ1-1; CDR3 protein: CAISGTGSGTEAFF; CDR3 DNA: TGTGCCATCAGCGGGACAGGGTCGGGAACTGAAGCTTTCTTT
clone size: NA; D gene: TRBD1; V gene: TRBV19; J gene: TRBJ2-2; CDR3 protein: CASIPGRWDRGNTGELFF; CDR3 DNA: TGTGCCAGTATTCCAGGGAGGTGGGACAGGGGAAACACCGGGGAGCTGTTTTTT
clone size: few; D gene: NA; V gene: TRBV15; J gene: TRBJ1-6; CDR3 protein: CATSSPWGGNSPLHF; CDR3 DNA: TGTGCCACCAGCAGCCCATGGGGGGGGAATTCACCCCTCCACTTT
clone size: NA; D gene: TRBD1; V gene: TRBV7-2; J gene: TRBJ2-3; CDR3 protein: CASRIRRRQGAGYF; CDR3 DNA: TGTGCCAGCAGAATTAGGAGGAGGCAGGGGGCGGGGTATTTT
clone size: NA; D gene: TRBD1; V gene: TRBV5-5; J gene: TRBJ1-6; CDR3 protein: CASRRLDRVESNSPLHF; CDR3 DNA: TGTGCCAGCAGGCGATTAGACAGGGTTGAGAGTAATTCACCCCTCCACTTT
clone size: NA; D gene: TRBD1; V gene: TRBV19; J gene: TRBJ1-5; CDR3 protein: CASKSATGGHQPQHF; CDR3 DNA: TGTGCCAGTAAATCGGCTACAGGGGGACATCAGCCCCAGCATTTT
clone size: NA; D gene: NA; V gene: TRBV19; J gene: TRBJ2-1; CDR3 protein: CASSRDRGAFF; CDR3 DNA: TGTGCCAGTAGCCGTGACAGAGGTGCGTTCTTC
clone size: once; D gene: NA; V gene: TRBV6-1; J gene: TRBJ1-1; CDR3 protein: CASEEGSTEAFF; CDR3 DNA: TGTGCCTCAGAAGAGGGAAGCACTGAAGCTTTCTTT
clone size: NA; D gene: NA; V gene: TRBV6-1; J gene: TRBJ2-3; CDR3 protein: CASRFRGKDTQYF; CDR3 DNA: TGTGCCAGCAGATTCAGGGGCAAGGATACGCAGTATTTT